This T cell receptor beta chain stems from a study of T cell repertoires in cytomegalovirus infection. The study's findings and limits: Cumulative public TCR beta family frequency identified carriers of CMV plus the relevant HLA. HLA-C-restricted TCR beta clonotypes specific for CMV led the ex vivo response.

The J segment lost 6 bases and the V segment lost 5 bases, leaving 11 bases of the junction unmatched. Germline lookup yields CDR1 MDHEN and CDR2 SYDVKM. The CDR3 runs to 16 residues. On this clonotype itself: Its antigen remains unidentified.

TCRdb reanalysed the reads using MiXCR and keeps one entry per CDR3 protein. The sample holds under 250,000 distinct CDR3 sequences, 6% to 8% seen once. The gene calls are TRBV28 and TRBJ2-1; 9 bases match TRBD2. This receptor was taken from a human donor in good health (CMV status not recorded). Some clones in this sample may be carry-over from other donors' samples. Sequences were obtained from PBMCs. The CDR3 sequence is CASSPPSRGGLNEQFF. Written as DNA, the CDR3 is TGTGCCAGCAGTCCTCCCTCGCGGGGGGGCCTCAATGAGCAGTTCTTC.